One and the same sample provided the 32 T cell receptor beta chains below, sequenced in a study of blood T cell repertoires in COVID-19. Sequencing used immunoSEQ multiplex PCR; TCRdb keeps in-frame clones, though not all of them. Counted here are 70,000 or so clones, around 79% occurring once; the ten biggest clones make up approximately 17%. The sample consisted of peripheral blood. The source of these receptors is a man aged 60 to 75 with acute or convalescent COVID-19.

The CDR3: CASSLEGADDNEQFF. The DNA of the CDR3 is TGTGCCAGCAGCTTAGAGGGGGCAGATGACAATGAGCAGTTCTTC. The chain recombines TRBV11-3 with TRBJ2-1, with D possibly TRBD1 on 6 matching bases. Per germline, CDR1 SGHNT and CDR2 YENEEA. The germline V and J ends were trimmed by 0 bases and 5 bases, with 11 bases remaining between them. The CDR3 is made up of 15 amino acids.

Notes on this clone: Distinct nucleotide sequences in the sample also encode this CDR3. V usage is TRBV7-9 and J usage is TRBJ1-5; D remains unclear. Germline V lookup: CDR1 SEHNR, CDR2 FQNEAQ (reference sequence). Trimming took off 5 bases at V and 3 bases at J, with 14 bases between the two ends. CDR3 length: 15 residues. CDR3 DNA sequence: TGTGCCAGCAGCCTCGGAGGTTACTCCAATCAGCCCCAGCATTTT. The encoded protein is CASSLGGYSNQPQHF.

This clone was observed a handful of times. V gene TRBV3-1 (or the pseudogene TRBV3-2) combines with J gene TRBJ2-7; no firm D call. Trimming pared 1 base from V and 9 bases from J, leaving 19 bases between. CDR1 LGHDT and CDR2 YNNKEL come from the germline V gene (reference sequence). CDR3 length: 15 residues. CDR3 residues: CASSQGTGPQARQYF. DNA of the CDR3: TGTGCCAGCAGCCAAGGAACGGGTCCCCAAGCTCGGCAGTACTTC.

The rearrangement uses TRBV7-2 and TRBJ2-3; 7 nucleotides match TRBD1. Looked up from germline, CDR1 is SGHTA and CDR2 is FQGNSA. The V gene end was trimmed by 1 base and the J gene end by 5 bases; junction bases not matched to a gene: 6. This CDR3 has 15 amino acids. CDR3: CASSLGGQRRDTQYF. CDR3 sequence (DNA): TGTGCCAGCAGCTTAGGGGGACAGAGGAGAGATACGCAGTATTTT.

The rearrangement links TRBV6-2 or TRBV6-3 to TRBJ1-1, with 7 bases matching TRBD1. The CDR3 runs to 15 residues. Germline lookup yields CDR1 MNHEY and CDR2 SVGEGT. V shed 0 bases, J shed 3 bases, and the junction held 4 bases outside the gene matches. CDR3 in DNA: TGTGCCAGCAGTTACTCGAAAGGGGGCCACACTGAAGCTTTCTTT. Amino acid sequence: CASSYSKGGHTEAFF.

The gene calls are TRBV14 and TRBJ1-2, with 9 bases that match TRBD1. The CDR3 is 14 amino acids. Germline lookup yields CDR1 SGHDN and CDR2 FVKESK. V was pared by 1 base and J by 4 bases, with 1 base of the junction left unmatched. The CDR3 protein is CASSQGQGGYGYTF. CDR3 sequence (DNA): TGTGCCAGCAGCCAAGGACAGGGGGGCTATGGCTACACCTTC.

The rearrangement joins TRBV2 to TRBJ2-7, with 12 positions matching TRBD2. Germline CDR1 SNHLY, CDR2 FYNNEI. V shed 2 bases, J shed 4 bases, and the junction held 3 bases outside the gene matches. The CDR3 runs 15 residues. The CDR3 DNA reads as TGTGCCAGCAGTGAAAGGACTAGCGGGGTATACGAGCAGTACTTC. Its translation: CASSERTSGVYEQYF.

This clone was observed at least ten times. The chain couples TRBV15 to TRBJ1-6; 7 nucleotides line up with TRBD1. Germline lookup yields CDR1 LNHNV and CDR2 YYDKDF (reference sequence). The CDR3 is 16 residues long. Trimming took 5 bases from V and 2 from J; bases not matched to a gene: 6. For the CDR3, the DNA is TGTGCCACCAGCGGGCAGGGGGTCGCCTATAATTCACCCCTCCACTTT. It is translated as CATSGQGVAYNSPLHF.

The chain joins TRBV5-5 to TRBJ1-1; 9 bases agree with TRBD1. After removal of 5 bases from V and 3 bases from J, the junction contained 8 bases not matched to a gene. CDR1 is SGHKS and CDR2 is YYEKEE in the germline V gene (reference sequence). The CDR3 length is 15 residues. CDR3 in amino acids: CASSTRTGAYTEAFF. The CDR3 coding sequence is TGTGCCAGCAGTACCCGGACAGGGGCTTACACTGAAGCTTTCTTT.

This chain uses TRBV11-2 with TRBJ2-3; perhaps TRBD1 as D (6 bases). This CDR3 has 16 residues. Per germline, CDR1 SGHAT and CDR2 FQNNGV. Trimming took off 1 base at V and 2 bases at J, with 13 bases between the two ends. CDR3 region: CASSLGGTMDTDTQYF. The CDR3, as DNA: TGTGCCAGCAGCTTAGGAGGGACAATGGACACAGATACGCAGTATTTT.

As for this clone: The junction does not match germline at one end; this may be a read error. The gene calls are TRBV7-7 and TRBJ2-1; maybe TRBD2 (5 bases). CDR1 and CDR2 (germline): SSHAT, FNYEAQ (reference sequence). There are 12 residues in the CDR3. The CDR3 loop is CASSSPTGEQFF. The CDR3 DNA is TGTGCTAGCAGCTCGCCGACGGGGGAGCAGTTCTTC.

The chain employs TRBV12-5 and TRBJ2-3, with a possible D match to TRBD2 (7 bases). The CDR3 is 15 amino acids. Trimming removed 8 bases from V and 0 bases from J, with 15 bases in between. Germline V CDR1 and CDR2: LGHNT, FRNRAP. CDR3 DNA: TGTGCTAGTAATCGGGGGGCCGGAAGCACAGATACGCAGTATTTT. As protein: CASNRGAGSTDTQYF.

This rearrangement joins TRBV24-1 to TRBJ2-5; TRBD1 matches at 12 bases. This CDR3 is built from 18 residues. Trimming at V came to 5 bases and at J to 5 bases, leaving 14 bases not matched to a gene. Germline CDR1 reads KGHDR; CDR2 reads SFDVKD. The CDR3 sequence: CATSGVPSGTGGAETQYF. The CDR3 coding sequence is TGTGCCACCAGTGGGGTCCCGTCGGGGACAGGGGGCGCGGAGACCCAGTACTTC.

The gene calls are TRBV29-1 and TRBJ1-6; D unclear. The germline CDR1 and CDR2 sequences are SQVTM and ANQGSEA. Trimming took off 3 bases at V and 9 bases at J, with 15 bases between the two ends. The length of the CDR3 is 14 residues. CDR3 sequence reads: CSVDSREVGSPLHF. In DNA, the CDR3 is TGCAGCGTTGACTCCCGGGAGGTTGGTTCACCCCTCCACTTT.

This CDR3 reads CASSPPRGKGNTIYF. CDR3 nucleotide sequence: TGTGCCAGCAGCCCTCCCAGGGGGAAAGGAAACACCATATATTTT. This chain links TRBV7-2 with TRBJ1-3, with TRBD1 matching 7 bases. V shed 5 bases and J 4 bases; nucleotides not matched to a gene: 8. This CDR3 has 15 amino acids. The V gene's germline CDR1 is SGHTA and CDR2 FQGNSA.

The chain uses TRBV4-1 and TRBJ1-6; 9 nucleotides line up with TRBD1. CDR1 and CDR2 from the germline V gene are MGHRA and YSYEKL. With V trimmed by 3 bases and J by 9 bases, 6 bases remained unmatched. The CDR3 extends over 15 amino acids. CDR3 amino acids: CASSHRDRDRSPLHF. CDR3 nucleotides: TGCGCCAGCAGCCACCGGGACAGGGATCGTTCACCCCTCCACTTT.

The chain links TRBV6-6 to TRBJ1-5; D unresolved. Trimming removed 6 bases at V and 4 bases at J, with 7 bases between. Germline V gives CDR1 MNHNY, CDR2 SVGAGI (reference sequence). The CDR3 has 12 amino acids. CDR3 sequence (DNA): TGTGCCAGCAGAAACCAGAATCAGCCCCAGCATTTT. This gives the protein CASRNQNQPQHF.

The V call is TRBV10-1, the J call TRBJ1-2; D is possibly TRBD1 (5 bases). The CDR3 loop spans 12 amino acids. Trimming took 6 bases from V and 5 from J, leaving 10 bases between them. Germline CDR1 WNHNN, CDR2 SYGVQD (reference sequence). The CDR3 region is CASSNQGYGYTF. The CDR3 DNA is TGCGCCAGCAGCAACCAGGGTTATGGCTACACCTTC.

The chain has TRBV5-1 and TRBJ2-3, with D possibly matching TRBD1 (6 bases). Deletions cut 5 bases from V and 3 bases from J, with 25 bases between. The CDR3 runs 18 residues. Germline V gives CDR1 SGHRS, CDR2 YFSETQ. In nucleotides, the CDR3 is TGCGCCAGCAGTTTAAGGGGTATGGCAGGGGTAGGTACAGATACGCAGTATTTT. Its protein is CASSLRGMAGVGTDTQYF.

J is TRBJ1-1 and V is TRBV19; D is unresolved. V gave up 7 bases and J gave up 5 bases, with 14 bases separating them. Germline lookup yields CDR1 LNHDA and CDR2 SQIVND (reference sequence). The CDR3 is 13 amino acids. The CDR3 bases are TGTGCCAGTAAGTTGAGTTTTATGACTGAAGCTTTCTTT. Its translation is CASKLSFMTEAFF.

This clone was recorded a few times. The chain joins TRBV20-1 to TRBJ1-2, with a tentative D call TRBD1 (5 bases). V gave up 3 bases and J gave up 0 bases, with 11 bases separating them. Germline V gives CDR1 DFQATT, CDR2 SNEGSKA (reference sequence). This CDR3 spans 14 amino acids. DNA of the CDR3: TGCAGTGCTAGTATAACAGGAACTAACTATGGCTACACCTTC. Residues: CSASITGTNYGYTF.

The V call is TRBV27, the J call TRBJ1-5, with a possible D match to TRBD1 (5 bases). This CDR3 spans 13 amino acids. Trimming left V 1 base short and J 7 bases short, with 8 bases between. Germline V gene lookup returns CDR1 MNHEY and CDR2 SMNVEV (reference sequence). This CDR3 reads CASSLYWGQPQHF. In DNA, the CDR3 is TGTGCCAGCAGTTTATATTGGGGCCAGCCCCAGCATTTT.

The V and J genes are TRBV6-5 and TRBJ1-2; no clear D. The germline CDR1 and CDR2 sequences are MNHEY and SVGAGI. The ends were cut back, 6 bases at V and 6 bases at J, with 20 bases in the middle. The CDR3 extends over 15 amino acids. DNA of the CDR3: TGTGCCAGCAGAACGGATCGCGTCGGGTGGAATGGCTACACCTTC. Its translation is CASRTDRVGWNGYTF.

In this sample, this clone turned up once. The chain is built from TRBV7-2 and TRBJ2-1, with 15 bases identical to TRBD2. Trimming removed 4 bases from V and 6 bases from J; junction bases left unmatched: 4. This CDR3 spans 16 amino acids. Germline lookup yields CDR1 SGHTA and CDR2 FQGNSA. In nucleotides, the CDR3 is TGTGCCAGCAGCTCGAGGACTAGCGGGGGGGCCAATGAGCAGTTCTTC. Encoded protein: CASSSRTSGGANEQFF.

The chain joins TRBV2 to TRBJ2-1; TRBD2 matches 11 bases. This CDR3 has 16 residues. Germline V CDR1 and CDR2: SNHLY, FYNNEI. Unmatched junction bases numbered 8, after V lost 6 bases and J lost 4 bases. CDR3: CASSPSGGYTYNEQFF. CDR3 in DNA: TGTGCCAGCAGCCCTAGCGGGGGGTACACTTACAATGAGCAGTTCTTC.

CDR3 sequence reads: CASSSGTWNTEAFF. The CDR3 nucleotides read TGTGCCAGCAGTTCTGGGACTTGGAACACTGAAGCTTTCTTT. The chain combines TRBV6-2 or TRBV6-3 with TRBJ1-1; a possible D gene is TRBD1 (5 bases). V was shortened by 4 bases and J by 1 base, with 10 bases between the two germline ends. Germline CDR1 reads MNHEY; CDR2 reads SVGEGT. This CDR3 comprises 14 residues.

V is TRBV2 and J is TRBJ2-7; unclear D gene. Trimming cost V 1 base and J 6 bases, with 7 bases left between them. Germline V gene lookup returns CDR1 SNHLY and CDR2 FYNNEI. The CDR3 totals 12 residues. In nucleotides, the CDR3 is TGTGCCAGCAGTGAAGAGAGTGGCGAGCAGTACTTC. The encoded protein is CASSEESGEQYF.

DNA of the CDR3: TGCGCCAGCAGCTTGGGGCCGTATACCGGGGAGCTGTTTTTT. Its protein product is CASSLGPYTGELFF. The V and J genes are TRBV5-1 and TRBJ2-2; D remains ambiguous. V was cut by 0 bases and J by 5 bases, with 8 bases left in between. The V gene's germline CDR1 is SGHRS and CDR2 YFSETQ. The CDR3 covers 14 residues.

The chain links TRBV18 to TRBJ2-1; D possibly corresponds to TRBD1 (6 bases). The CDR3 sequence is 15 residues long. Trimming removed 4 bases at V and 1 base at J, with 11 bases between. Per the germline V gene, CDR1 is KGHSH and CDR2 is LQKENI. The CDR3: CASSLQGRSYNEQFF. CDR3 DNA: TGTGCCAGCTCACTACAGGGCCGGTCCTACAATGAGCAGTTCTTC.

The genes are TRBV11-3 and TRBJ2-2, with 12 bases identical to TRBD1. The CDR3 contains 15 residues. The trim removed 4 bases at V and 7 bases at J, leaving 4 bases unmatched. Germline CDR1 reads SGHNT; CDR2 reads YENEEA. As DNA, the CDR3 is TGTGCCAGCAGCTACCGGGACAGGGGGCACGGGGAGCTGTTTTTT. It translates to CASSYRDRGHGELFF.

This clone was counted between two and nine times. This chain links TRBV28 with TRBJ1-2, with D unresolved. The length of the CDR3 is 13 residues. Germline V lookup: CDR1 MDHEN, CDR2 SYDVKM. Trimming pared 10 bases from V and 6 bases from J, leaving 18 bases between. The CDR3 region has the DNA TGTGCCACCTCCGTGGAGGGTAGGAATGGCTACACCTTC. Translation gives CATSVEGRNGYTF.

The table lists this clone with a count of one. This chain connects TRBV5-1 to TRBJ2-2, with D maybe TRBD2 (6 bases). Germline lookup yields CDR1 SGHRS and CDR2 YFSETQ. The length of the CDR3 is 15 residues. Trimming took 4 bases from V and 1 from J, leaving 11 bases between them. This CDR3 reads CASSPLGGNTGELFF. For the CDR3, the DNA is TGCGCCAGCAGCCCTTTGGGGGGGAACACCGGGGAGCTGTTTTTT.